Included here is one T cell receptor beta chain sequence, with context. The entry originates in a study of blood T cell repertoires in COVID-19. Study information: Acute and convalescent COVID-19 specimens originated in the United States, Italy and Spain. The cDNA or gDNA used as material had been derived from T cells, B-cell-depleted T cells, or PBMCs.

Per the original data handling: It was from reference gene primer amplification that nucleated cell counts were estimated. This table comes from immunoSEQ multiplex PCR, and its TCRdb copy is limited to in-frame clones, with some not included. That table gives V, J and clone size, and the DNA gave D and trimming. Counted here are 100,000 to 150,000 clones, more than 80% occurring once; the ten biggest clones make up roughly 4.7%. In germline, CDR1 is MNHEY, CDR2 SVGAGI. Trimming left V 7 bases short and J 2 bases short, with 14 bases between. The CDR3 has 15 amino acids. This clonotype originated in a man aged 35 to 55 with acute or convalescent COVID-19. The source material was peripheral blood. The chain has TRBV6-5 and TRBJ1-4; no clear D gene. The CDR3 sequence is CASTSGLPTNEKLFF. The CDR3 region has the DNA TGTGCCAGCACCTCTGGACTGCCTACTAATGAAAAACTGTTTTTT.